A single TCR beta chain is shown here with its context. This specimen belongs to a study of blood T cell repertoires in COVID-19. Across the study: Samples came from the United States, Italy and Spain, spanning acute and convalescent COVID-19.

The protocol was immunoSEQ multiplex PCR, while the TCRdb copy is restricted to in-frame clones and leaves out a portion. The sample has 250,000 or so clones; around 88% are singletons. The CDR3 is 17 amino acids. Trimming at V came to 4 bases and at J to 3 bases, leaving 5 bases not matched to a gene. Per the germline V gene, CDR1 is LGHDT and CDR2 is YNNKEL (reference sequence). Enrollment of patients from Seattle took place during active infection, with longitudinal follow-up. Material: peripheral blood. This TCR was recovered from a woman between 25 and 40 years old with COVID-19, enrolled during active disease. The V gene is TRBV3-1 (or the pseudogene TRBV3-2), the J gene TRBJ2-2, with 13 positions matching TRBD2. The CDR3 reads CASSRGLAGVDTGELFF. CDR3 DNA sequence: TGTGCCAGCAGCCGAGGACTAGCGGGAGTCGACACCGGGGAGCTGTTTTTT.